These 18 T cell receptor beta chains were all obtained from the same sample, sequenced in a study of blood T cell repertoires in COVID-19. Clones were sequenced by immunoSEQ multiplex PCR, and TCRdb holds only the in-frame ones, with some missing. The table records 110,000 or so clones, 65% to 80% of them present only once. Material: peripheral blood. Every receptor here comes from a man aged 45-65 years with acute or convalescent COVID-19.

The V and J genes are TRBV19 and TRBJ2-3; 7 nucleotides line up with TRBD1. CDR1 is LNHDA and CDR2 is SQIVND in the germline V gene (reference sequence). The CDR3 sequence is 15 residues long. V lost 4 bases to trimming and J lost 2 bases; unmatched junction nucleotides: 6. As DNA, the CDR3 is TGTGCCAGTAGTAAAGGGACAGAGGACACAGATACGCAGTATTTT. It yields the protein CASSKGTEDTDTQYF. The complete variable domain, with remaining parts taken from reference TRBV19 and TRBJ2-3, reads DGGITQSPKYLFRKEGQNVTLSCEQNLNHDAMYWYRQDPGQGLRLIYYSQIVNDFQKGDIAEGYSVSREKKESFPLTVTSAQKNPTAFYLCASSKGTEDTDTQYFGPGTRLTVL.

The chain has TRBV19 and TRBJ2-2, with 9 bases identical to TRBD2. This CDR3 contains 15 residues. After removal of 4 bases from V and 5 bases from J, the junction contained 5 bases not matched to a gene. Germline V gene data show CDR1 as LNHDA and CDR2 as SQIVND (reference sequence). CDR3 sequence (DNA): TGTGCCAGTAGTAATAGCGGGAGAGGTACCGGGGAGCTGTTTTTT. This sequence encodes CASSNSGRGTGELFF.

V and J are TRBV11-2 and TRBJ2-2; TRBD2 is a possible D gene (6 bases). This CDR3 comprises 14 residues. Trimming left V 6 bases short and J 5 bases short, with 13 bases between. CDR1 is SGHAT, CDR2 FQNNGV, per germline. Here the CDR3 DNA reads TGTGCCAGCAGTTTCGGGAGTACAACCGGGGAGCTGTTTTTT. Translating gives CASSFGSTTGELFF.

This clone showed up just once. Other nucleotide sequences from this sample produce the same CDR3. The chain links TRBV7-9 to TRBJ2-1; TRBD2 matches at 13 bases. This CDR3 contains 18 residues. V lost 5 bases and J lost 0; bases outside the gene matches: 7. CDR1 and CDR2 from the germline V gene are SEHNR and FQNEAQ (reference sequence). The CDR3 is CASSPGLAGDSSYNEQFF. The DNA for the CDR3 is TGTGCCAGCAGCCCAGGACTAGCGGGGGACAGCTCCTACAATGAGCAGTTCTTC.

V is TRBV6-6 and J is TRBJ1-5, with 7 nucleotides matching TRBD1. CDR1 and CDR2 (germline): MNHNY, SVGAGI (reference sequence). V shed 7 bases, J shed 0 bases, and the junction held 9 bases outside the gene matches. This CDR3 region has 16 residues. Written as DNA, the CDR3 is TGTGCCAGCACCCGTGGGGGGACAGATAGCAATCAGCCCCAGCATTTT. Its translation is CASTRGGTDSNQPQHF.

This rearrangement joins TRBV18 to TRBJ2-7; a possible D gene is TRBD1 (5 bases). The CDR3 spans 12 residues. V lost 6 bases and J 2 bases, leaving 8 bases between the germline ends. Germline V CDR1 and CDR2: KGHSH, LQKENI. CDR3 protein: CASSTEAYEQYF. The CDR3 bases are TGTGCCAGCTCGACAGAAGCCTACGAGCAGTACTTC. Using reference TRBV18 and TRBJ2-7 for the parts outside the CDR3, the full variable domain is NAGVMQNPRHLVRRRGQEARLRCSPMKGHSHVYWYRQLPEEGLKFMVYLQKENIIDESGMPKERFSAEFPKEGPSILRIQQVVRGDSAAYFCASSTEAYEQYFGPGTRLTVT.

This clone was detected once. The rearrangement links TRBV4-1 to TRBJ2-1; the match to TRBD1 covers 8 bases. V lost 4 bases and J lost 0; bases outside the gene matches: 5. CDR1 and CDR2 (germline): MGHRA, YSYEKL. There are 16 residues in the CDR3. DNA for the CDR3: TGCGCCAGCAGCCCGGACAGGGTCCTCTCCTACAATGAGCAGTTCTTC. This codes for CASSPDRVLSYNEQFF.

The chain links TRBV2 to TRBJ1-6; D unresolved. Germline-derived CDR1 and CDR2 are SNHLY and FYNNEI. The V gene lost 6 bases and the J gene lost 6 bases, with 6 bases spanning the gap. The CDR3 spans 12 residues. The CDR3, as DNA: TGTGCCAGCAGGAGTGGTAATTCACCCCTCCACTTT. It yields the protein CASRSGNSPLHF.

The chain carries TRBV2 and TRBJ1-5; 7 nucleotides line up with TRBD1. CDR1 SNHLY and CDR2 FYNNEI come from the germline V gene. Losses at the gene ends were 4 bases for V and 4 bases for J; bases not matched to a gene: 10. The length of the CDR3 is 16 residues. CDR3 residues: CASSGPGTGDNQPQHF. The CDR3, as DNA: TGTGCCAGCAGTGGGCCGGGCACAGGGGATAATCAGCCCCAGCATTTT.

V and J are TRBV3-1 (or the pseudogene TRBV3-2) and TRBJ1-1, with a weak D call TRBD1 (6 bases). V shed 6 bases and J shed 4 bases, with 15 bases lying between them. There are 14 residues in the CDR3. Germline V CDR1 and CDR2: LGHDT, YNNKEL (reference sequence). The chain's CDR3 is CASSPTGGPTEAFF. Written as DNA, the CDR3 is TGTGCCAGCAGTCCGACAGGCGGCCCCACTGAAGCTTTCTTT.

The chain employs TRBV30 and TRBJ2-1; 10 bases are shared with TRBD2. This CDR3 is 15 amino acids long. V gave up 2 bases and J gave up 7 bases; unmatched junction bases: 8. Germline CDR1 is GTSNPN and CDR2 is SVGIG (reference sequence). CDR3 loop: CAWSNAAGGRNEQFF. DNA of the CDR3: TGTGCCTGGAGTAATGCAGCGGGGGGGCGAAATGAGCAGTTCTTC.

This clone showed up just once. The chain recombines TRBV5-1 with TRBJ1-3, with D perhaps TRBD1 (5 bases). V lost 1 base and J lost 0, with 11 bases in between. CDR3 size: 16 residues. CDR1 and CDR2 (germline): SGHRS, YFSETQ. CDR3 in amino acids: CASSLSGLSSGNTIYF. The CDR3 DNA reads TGCGCCAGCAGCTTGTCGGGACTTAGCTCTGGAAACACCATATATTTT.

The CDR3 spells CASSQFLAEYSSYEQYF. CDR3 coding DNA: TGTGCCAGCAGCCAATTCCTAGCGGAGTACAGCTCCTACGAGCAGTACTTC. V gene TRBV14 combines with J gene TRBJ2-7; 7 bases line up with TRBD2. V shed 2 bases and J 0 bases; nucleotides not matched to a gene: 10. CDR3 length: 17 amino acids. Germline V CDR1 and CDR2: SGHDN, FVKESK.

The rearrangement uses TRBV10-3 and TRBJ1-5, with 7 nucleotides matching TRBD1. V gave up 4 bases and J gave up 5 bases; unmatched junction bases: 2. The CDR3 consists of 13 residues. Germline V gives CDR1 ENHRY, CDR2 SYGVKD. The CDR3 bases are TGTGCCATCAGTGGGGACAGCGATCAGCCCCAGCATTTT. This encodes CAISGDSDQPQHF.

This sequence joins TRBV19 and TRBJ1-5; tentative D call: TRBD1 (5 bases). V gave up 5 bases and J gave up 3 bases, with 11 bases separating them. The CDR3 length is 14 residues. Germline-derived CDR1 and CDR2 are LNHDA and SQIVND (reference sequence). The CDR3 DNA reads as TGTGCCAGTAGTTCCGGACAACTCAATCAGCCCCAGCATTTT. Translation: CASSSGQLNQPQHF.

The rearrangement uses TRBV5-1 and TRBJ1-1; D is ambiguous. Trimming took off 4 bases at V and 1 base at J, with 11 bases between the two ends. The length of the CDR3 is 14 residues. Germline CDR1 and CDR2: SGHRS and YFSETQ. DNA of the CDR3: TGCGCCAGCAGCCCAAGAGCGGGGAACACTGAAGCTTTCTTT. This sequence encodes CASSPRAGNTEAFF.

This chain links TRBV29-1 with TRBJ1-1, with 7 bases lining up with TRBD1. CDR1 and CDR2 from the germline V gene are SQVTM and ANQGSEA. CDR3 size: 13 residues. After removal of 2 bases from V and 3 bases from J, the junction contained 3 bases not matched to a gene. CDR3 DNA: TGCAGCGTTGAACGACAGGGCGACACTGAAGCTTTCTTT. Protein sequence: CSVERQGDTEAFF.

V is TRBV29-1 and J is TRBJ1-5; D is undetermined. V was trimmed by 4 bases and J by 4 bases, leaving 8 bases between them. Germline V gene lookup returns CDR1 SQVTM and CDR2 ANQGSEA. CDR3 size: 12 residues. The CDR3 sequence is CSVGALNQPQHF. The CDR3 nucleotides read TGCAGCGTTGGCGCGTTAAATCAGCCCCAGCATTTT.